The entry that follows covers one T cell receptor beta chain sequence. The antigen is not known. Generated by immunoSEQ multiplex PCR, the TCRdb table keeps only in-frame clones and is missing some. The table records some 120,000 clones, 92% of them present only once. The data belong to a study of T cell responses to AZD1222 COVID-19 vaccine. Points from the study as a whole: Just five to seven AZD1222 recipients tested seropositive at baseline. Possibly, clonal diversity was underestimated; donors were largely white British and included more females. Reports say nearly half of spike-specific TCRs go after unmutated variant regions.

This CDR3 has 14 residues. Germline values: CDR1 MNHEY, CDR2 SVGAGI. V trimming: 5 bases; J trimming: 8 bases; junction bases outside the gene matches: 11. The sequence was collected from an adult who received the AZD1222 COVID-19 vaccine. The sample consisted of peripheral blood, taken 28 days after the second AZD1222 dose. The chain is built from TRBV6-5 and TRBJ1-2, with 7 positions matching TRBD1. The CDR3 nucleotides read TGTGCCAGCAGTCTGGGACAGAATTTTCACGGCTACACCTTC. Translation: CASSLGQNFHGYTF.